This TCR beta chain was captured in a study of cytomegalovirus exposure and HLA in healthy donors. The ends lost 0 bases at V and 4 bases at J; junction bases unmatched: 3. The CDR3 sequence is 15 residues long. From germline, CDR1 is LGHNA and CDR2 YSLEER. The repertoire was sequenced with immunoSEQ multiplex PCR; TCRdb's copy has only in-frame clones and lacks some. Of about 220,000 clones in the sample, approximately 86% were seen once. The material sequenced was PBMCs. This TCR came from a woman between 18 and 30 years old in good health and CMV-seronegative. V gene TRBV4-3 combines with J gene TRBJ2-1; 7 nucleotides line up with TRBD1. The CDR3 sequence: CASSQEDRAYNEQFF. CDR3 bases: TGCGCCAGCAGCCAAGAAGACAGGGCTTACAATGAGCAGTTCTTC.